The T cell receptor beta chain under discussion was sequenced for a study of blood T cell repertoires in COVID-19 (TCRdb year 2020). Looking at the study overall: Collaborator samples came from the United States, Italy and Spain and covered acute and convalescent phases of COVID-19. The material from the prospective study consisted of cDNA or gDNA derived from T cells, B-cell-depleted T cells, or PBMCs. Deeply sampled blood TCRbeta repertoires from subjects exposed to, actively infected with, or recovered from COVID-19 were included in the dataset. The repertoires were made available in a free public database intended to serve as a resource for research on the immune response to SARS-CoV-2. The samples were drawn from two sources: the first 160 participants of the ongoing ImmuneRACE study, and some 1,300 subjects contributed by 6 global collaborators. A de-identified subject ID, COVID-19 status, age in years and sex were almost always included in the sample metadata. Where HLA class I and class II types were available, the types were taken from metadata supplied by the sample provider, not from assay-based typing. The study at large found these results: The amount of clinical and demographic metadata varied by source and participant and was provided uncurated.

Whole blood was collected in K2EDTA tubes by collaborating institutions according to the institutions' own protocols. For TCRbeta analysis, collaborator samples were shipped as frozen whole blood, as isolated PBMCs, or as DNA extracted from either sample type. The immunoSEQ Assay, a bias-controlled multiplex PCR, was used to amplify TCRbeta CDR3 regions from genomic DNA. The original pipeline was this. Within the assay, amplification of reference gene primers was used to estimate how many nucleated cells each sample contained. To quantify the absolute abundance of each unique TCRbeta CDR3 rearrangement, sequence reads were collapsed and filtered. For each sample, productive Simpson clonality was calculated as the square root of Simpson's diversity index across productive rearrangements. TCRdb retrieved this table from immuneACCESS and kept in-frame rearrangements only. Not all clones are present; in checked studies, unresolved V genes account for under half, and no reason is known for the remainder. V and J calls and clone size come straight from that table; D and trimming were deduced from the DNA. This sample is represented by some 86,000 clones; approximately 81% of them were singletons. Roughly 15% of the sample lies in the top ten.

As for this clone: Its antigen has not been determined. No base qualities exist here, and no much larger clone lies one base off it.

The receptor was derived from a woman in her seventies with acute or convalescent COVID-19. The sequenced material came from peripheral blood.

The CDR3 protein sequence reads: CASSTRTARSYNEQFF. The bases are TGTGCCAGTAGTACCCGGACAGCCCGCTCCTACAATGAGCAGTTCTTC. The chain is encoded by TRBV19 joined to TRBJ2-1; the D gene is perhaps TRBD1, from 6 matching bases. The CDR3 goes from the cysteine to the phenylalanine over 16 residues. Kept here is only the CDR3 DNA, which spans 48 bases and is read in frame from base 1. CDR1 and CDR2 are drawn from the germline V gene (reference sequence): LNHDA, SQIVND. Cut back by 4 bases and 0 bases, the V and J ends lie 13 bases apart.